A selection of T cell receptor beta chains follows, all from one sample in a study of blood T cell repertoires in COVID-19. Profiled with immunoSEQ multiplex PCR; TCRdb holds only in-frame clones, not every one. The sample includes around 70,000 clones, about three quarters of them seen just once. Sequenced: peripheral blood. The receptors here all came from a human donor in a cohort sampled during active COVID-19. The CDR3 runs from the conserved cysteine through the conserved F or W. Each record gives: J gene, V gene, D gene, CDR3 DNA, CDR3 protein. A D gene is named only where the DNA matches it firmly.

J gene: TRBJ1-5; V gene: TRBV28; D gene: TRBD1; CDR3 DNA: TGTGCCAGCAGATTCCAACAGAATAACAGGGGTGGGGGTCAGCCCCAGCATTTT; CDR3 protein: CASRFQQNNRGGGQPQHF
J gene: TRBJ1-2; V gene: TRBV28; D gene: TRBD1; CDR3 DNA: TGTGCCAGCAGTTTAGTCTTCGTCCCCGGGACAGGGATTGACTATGGCTACACCTTC; CDR3 protein: CASSLVFVPGTGIDYGYTF
J gene: TRBJ1-2; V gene: TRBV5-6; D gene: .; CDR3 DNA: TGTGCCAGCAGCTTGGGTCAGGGGACCTACGGCTACACCTTC; CDR3 protein: CASSLGQGTYGYTF
J gene: TRBJ1-6; V gene: TRBV6-6; D gene: .; CDR3 DNA: TGTGCCAGCAGTGGACGGCCCGGGGATTCACCCCTCCACTTT; CDR3 protein: CASSGRPGDSPLHF
J gene: TRBJ2-7; V gene: TRBV2; D gene: TRBD2; CDR3 DNA: TGTGCCAGCAGTGTAGAGACTAGCCGCTACGAGCAGTACTTC; CDR3 protein: CASSVETSRYEQYF
J gene: TRBJ2-1; V gene: TRBV29-1; D gene: TRBD2; CDR3 DNA: TGCAGCGTTGATAGAGCGGGGGGCAATGAGCAGTTCTTC; CDR3 protein: CSVDRAGGNEQFF
J gene: TRBJ2-5; V gene: TRBV7-2; D gene: TRBD2; CDR3 DNA: TGTGCCAGCAGCCTTAGCGGGGGGGTAGGAGAGACCCAGTACTTC; CDR3 protein: CASSLSGGVGETQYF
J gene: TRBJ2-3; V gene: TRBV6-2/TRBV6-3; D gene: .; CDR3 DNA: TGTGCCAGCAGTTCACCGTACCTGCAGGGGCGCAGAGGGACAGATACGCAGTATTTT; CDR3 protein: CASSSPYLQGRRGTDTQYF
J gene: TRBJ1-6; V gene: TRBV21-1; D gene: .; CDR3 DNA: TGTGCCAGCAGCAAACTTGGACAGGCTTTTAATTCACCCCTCCACTTT; CDR3 protein: CASSKLGQAFNSPLHF
J gene: TRBJ2-5; V gene: TRBV19; D gene: TRBD2; CDR3 DNA: TGTGCCAGTGGCATCGGGGGGGCGCCGGGGGAGACCCAGTACTTC; CDR3 protein: CASGIGGAPGETQYF